Reported below is one T cell receptor (delta chain). There is no known antigen for this receptor. The input lacks base qualities; no much larger clone sits a single base away. Including cysteine and phenylalanine, the CDR3 has 17 amino acids. The CDR3 DNA has 51 bases and is translated from base 1. CDR1 and CDR2 (TSWWSYY, QGS) derive from the germline V gene. Here V drops 4 bases and J drops 0 bases, and the junction holds 10 bases not matched to any gene. RNA extraction was carried out with the RNeasy mini kit, and reverse transcription was then done using Superscript III. To generate the CDR3 amplicons, a multiplex PCR was run using pooled V-gene forward primers together with a constant-region reverse primer that carried Illumina adaptor overhangs. After gel purification, the amplicons were indexed with Nextera index primers during seven to nine additional PCR cycles and then purified using AMPure XP beads. The libraries were sequenced on an Illumina MiSeq using paired-end 250 bp reads, dual indexing and an approximately 22% PhiX spike-in. The study's processing was this. Reads were quality checked with FastQC, and TRG read pairs were merged with ea-utils fastq-join. IMGT/HighV-QUEST was used to annotate the sequences, only productive sequences with an unambiguous V-gene assignment were kept, and clonotypes were defined as sequences sharing an identical CDR3 sequence. VDJtools 1.1.1, tcR 2.2.3, Treemap and vegan Shannon diversity in R 3.4.4 were used for downstream analysis. Clones were re-identified by TCRdb from the public reads with CATT, and rows with the same DNA were merged. The V and J calls and clone size are TCRdb's, not the authors'. The sample yields around 26,000 delta-chain clones; less than 30% were counted once. The ten most abundant clones make up around 1.6% of the sample.

This specimen comes from a study of Vδ1+ human thymocytes (dated by TCRdb to between 2017 and 2018). Notes on the research overall: mRNA-level TRG and TRD CDR3 repertoires of highly purified Vdelta1+ thymocytes from young children were characterised as a data resource. The multiplex-based CDR3 amplicon strategy had previously been validated against 5'RACE-based CDR3 amplicon generation methods. The paper's findings and limits, for the study overall: Thymic TRG and TRD repertoires appeared highly polyclonal with Gaussian CDR3 length distributions, unlike oligoclonal peripheral blood repertoires. No clustering by age or sex was observed, so analyses did not stratify donors by these variables. About 18% of thymic TRD sequences were found to be Vdelta2 (and few were Vdelta3) despite high sort purity, in contrast to peripheral blood Vdelta1+ controls. The authors advised highly purified populations and single-cell validation, since unexpected Vdelta2 sequences could cause misinterpretation of bulk repertoire data. Many TRG clonotypes were shared between donors (up to roughly 6.9x10^3), whereas TRD repertoires were essentially private (max about 120 shared).

Thymic samples were depleted of alphabeta T cells, then CD3+ TCRVdelta1+ TCRVdelta2- thymocytes were FACS-sorted. The purity of the sorted Vdelta1+ thymocytes fell between about 96% and 99.6%. The thymic specimens were obtained from several paediatric patients who were undergoing corrective cardiac surgery and ranged in age from 5 days to 15 months. Thymic tissue was dispersed, and mononuclear cells were isolated on a Histopaque-1077 density gradient. The staining antibodies were anti-TCRVdelta1 clone TS8.2, anti-TCRVdelta2 clone B6, anti-CD3 clone HIT3a and anti-TCRalphabeta clone IP26. Sequenced: Vdelta1+ gamma-delta thymocytes from the thymus. Sample cell subset or site, as interpreted from the label and publication: FACS-sorted CD3+ TCRalphabeta- TCRVdelta1+ TCRVdelta2- thymocytes. The TCR comes from a boy under three years old who had congenital heart surgery. The chain couples TRDV1 to TRDJ1; TRDD3 matches 8 bases in the middle. The CDR3 in this case is CALGAPLLGVNTDKLIF. In nucleotides, the sequence is TGTGCTCTTGGGGCCCCTCTACTGGGGGTAAACACCGATAAACTCATCTTT.